These 23 T cell receptor beta chains came from one sample sequenced in a study of cytomegalovirus exposure and HLA in healthy donors. The PCR used 60 Vbeta and 13 Jbeta primers. Sequencing was performed with immunoSEQ multiplex PCR; in TCRdb, only in-frame clones are kept and a portion is missing. This table has about 160,000 clones, roughly 89% appearing once. The sample consisted of PBMCs. The receptors here all came from a woman under 40 in good health and CMV-seronegative.

The chain couples TRBV5-1 to TRBJ2-5; 9 nucleotides line up with TRBD1. The DNA matches TRBJ2-7 better at its end, which makes the J call doubtful. This CDR3 spans 16 amino acids. From germline, CDR1 is SGHRS and CDR2 YFSETQ. The CDR3 nucleotides read TGCGCCAGCAGCCCAAGGACAGGGGTGGGCTCCTACGAGCAGTACTTC. Its translation is CASSPRTGVGSYEQYF.

The V gene is TRBV5-4, the J gene TRBJ2-5; 13 nucleotides line up with TRBD2. This CDR3 region has 16 residues. Germline values: CDR1 SGHNT, CDR2 YYREEE (reference sequence). V lost 4 bases, J lost 2 bases, and 5 bases stayed unmatched. Written as DNA, the CDR3 is TGTGCCAGCAGCCTAGGGACTAGCGGGACTCAAGAGACCCAGTACTTC. It codes for CASSLGTSGTQETQYF.

V is TRBV6-5 and J is TRBJ2-3; D gene uncertain. The CDR3 spans 14 residues. Trimming shortened V by 0 bases and J by 6 bases, and 10 bases separated the two germline ends. Germline CDR1 and CDR2: MNHEY and SVGAGI. This CDR3 reads CASSYSTSPDTQYF. In DNA form, the CDR3 reads TGTGCCAGCAGTTACTCGACTTCCCCCGATACGCAGTATTTT.

CDR3 DNA: TGTGCCAGCAGCTTAGGTGGGACAGGGTCACCCCTCCACTTT. Its translation is CASSLGGTGSPLHF. This chain links TRBV7-8 with TRBJ1-6, with 9 nucleotides matching TRBD1. The germline gives CDR1 SGHVS, CDR2 FQNEAQ. The CDR3 covers 14 residues. After removal of 1 base from V and 10 bases from J, the junction contained 2 bases not matched to a gene.

The rearrangement uses TRBV15 and TRBJ1-5, with 7 positions matching TRBD1. V lost 5 bases to trimming and J lost 0 bases; unmatched junction nucleotides: 10. Germline CDR1 reads LNHNV; CDR2 reads YYDKDF (reference sequence). The CDR3 sequence is 17 residues long. In DNA, the CDR3 is TGTGCCACCAGCGGGGAACAGGGGCAAAATAGCAATCAGCCCCAGCATTTT. Protein sequence: CATSGEQGQNSNQPQHF.

The chain links TRBV7-2 to TRBJ2-7; D is uncertain. The CDR3 length is 11 residues. Germline-derived CDR1 and CDR2 are SGHTA and FQGNSA. V gave up 3 bases and J gave up 4 bases, with 4 bases separating them. The CDR3 loop is CASSFSYEQYF. CDR3 bases: TGTGCCAGCAGCTTTTCTTACGAGCAGTACTTC.

This clone was seen only once. This chain uses TRBV21-1 with TRBJ1-4; the table's D call, TRBD1, was not checked against the DNA. TRBV21-1 is tagged as a pseudogene. The CDR3 is made up of 16 amino acids. CDR3 sequence reads: CASSKVFGGRSEKLFF. The CDR3 region has the DNA TGTGCCAGCAGCAAAGTTTTTGGGGGCCGGAGTGAAAAACTGTTTTTT.

The count of this clone is one. This sequence joins TRBV7-8 and TRBJ1-2; 9 nucleotides line up with TRBD1. Germline V gives CDR1 SGHVS, CDR2 FQNEAQ. CDR3 length: 16 amino acids. With V trimmed by 5 bases and J by 5 bases, 12 bases remained unmatched. In nucleotides, the CDR3 is TGTGCCAGCAGCGACGGACGGGACAGGGCAATTTATGGCTACACCTTC. Translating gives CASSDGRDRAIYGYTF. Based on the CDR3 plus reference TRBV7-8 and TRBJ1-2, the full variable domain is GAGVSQSPRYKVAKRGQDVALRCDPISGHVSLFWYQQALGQGPEFLTYFQNEAQLDKSGLPSDRFFAERPEGSVSTLKIQRTQQEDSAVYLCASSDGRDRAIYGYTFGSGTRLTVV.

J is TRBJ1-2 and V is TRBV29-1; no firm D call. The CDR3 length is 11 residues. Germline CDR1 SQVTM, CDR2 ANQGSEA. Trimming took off 5 bases at V and 8 bases at J, with 12 bases between the two ends. This CDR3 reads CSVQSVGGYTF. The DNA for the CDR3 is TGCAGCGTTCAGAGCGTCGGCGGCTACACCTTC.

CDR3 DNA: TGTGCCAGCAGCCCACTAGCGGGGGGCACAGATACGCAGTATTTT. Translated, it gives CASSPLAGGTDTQYF. The rearrangement uses TRBV7-2 and TRBJ2-3; TRBD2 aligns across 11 bases. Germline lookup yields CDR1 SGHTA and CDR2 FQGNSA. V gave up 5 bases and J gave up 1 base; unmatched junction bases: 2. This CDR3 region has 15 residues.

V and J are TRBV4-3 and TRBJ1-3; TRBD1 matches 10 bases. With 4 bases clipped from V and 1 base from J, the junction kept 10 bases outside the gene matches. The germline V gene has CDR1 LGHNA and CDR2 YSLEER. The CDR3 length is 18 residues. The CDR3 nucleotides are TGCGCCAGCAGCCGAGACAGGGGGCTTGGTGGATCTGGAAACACCATATATTTT. Its translation: CASSRDRGLGGSGNTIYF.

The rearrangement uses TRBV28 and TRBJ1-1; D is unresolved. The CDR3 spans 14 residues. In germline, CDR1 is MDHEN, CDR2 SYDVKM. Trimming cost V 5 bases and J 4 bases, with 14 bases left between them. CDR3 bases: TGTGCCAGCAGTCCAAGGACGGAGGGCACTGAAGCTTTCTTT. Translation: CASSPRTEGTEAFF.

V usage is TRBV18 and J usage is TRBJ1-5; D may be TRBD1 (6 bases). The CDR3 extends over 18 amino acids. Germline V gene lookup returns CDR1 KGHSH and CDR2 LQKENI. V lost 3 bases, J lost 1 base, and 19 bases lay in between. CDR3 region: CASSPVLADSVSNQPQHF. CDR3 nucleotides: TGTGCCAGCTCACCGGTACTGGCGGACAGTGTGAGCAATCAGCCCCAGCATTTT.

CDR3 sequence: CASSFGGAGDYGYTF. CDR3 nucleotide sequence: TGCGCCAGCAGCTTCGGGGGGGCTGGCGACTATGGCTACACCTTC. The chain is built from TRBV5-1 and TRBJ1-2; possible D gene TRBD1, 6 bases. Germline CDR1 and CDR2: SGHRS and YFSETQ. There are 15 residues in the CDR3. With 2 bases removed from V and 3 bases from J, the gap between germline ends came to 14 bases.

The rearrangement links TRBV7-9 to TRBJ2-5; weak D call: TRBD2 (5 bases). The end of the DNA is better explained by TRBJ2-7, so the J call may be wrong. This CDR3 region has 12 residues. Germline-derived CDR1 and CDR2 are SEHNR and FQNEAQ (reference sequence). The CDR3 region is CASSSGIYEQYF. In nucleotides, the CDR3 is TGTGCCAGCAGCTCGGGGATCTACGAGCAGTACTTC.

The genes are TRBV6-6 and TRBJ2-5, with D perhaps matching TRBD2 (7 bases). Trimming pared 5 bases from V and 1 base from J, leaving 17 bases between. Germline V lookup: CDR1 MNHNY, CDR2 SVGAGI (reference sequence). This CDR3 region has 16 residues. The CDR3 here is CASSKGRGAAQETQYF. For the CDR3, the DNA is TGTGCCAGCAGTAAAGGACGGGGGGCGGCCCAAGAGACCCAGTACTTC.

The chain combines TRBV6-5 with TRBJ2-5; D ambiguous. The V end lost 5 bases, the J end lost 7 bases, and 14 bases lay between the germline ends. The germline gives CDR1 MNHEY, CDR2 SVGAGI. This CDR3 is built from 13 residues. The CDR3 sequence is CASSTVGRGTQYF. The CDR3 DNA reads TGTGCCAGCAGTACGGTGGGTCGAGGGACCCAGTACTTC.

The chain employs TRBV5-1 and TRBJ2-2, with TRBD1 as a possible D gene (6 bases). The V and J ends lost 7 bases and 3 bases respectively, with 13 bases between them. The germline V gene has CDR1 SGHRS and CDR2 YFSETQ. This CDR3 is 14 amino acids long. Written as DNA, the CDR3 is TGCGCCAGCGGCCCGGACAGCTACACCGGGGAGCTGTTTTTT. This codes for CASGPDSYTGELFF.

The chain is built from TRBV27 and TRBJ2-1; no clear D. The V end lost 6 bases, the J end lost 7 bases, and 16 bases lay between the germline ends. From germline, CDR1 is MNHEY and CDR2 SMNVEV (reference sequence). The CDR3 totals 14 residues. The CDR3 loop is CASSTSWWANEQFF. In DNA, the CDR3 is TGTGCCAGCAGCACCTCCTGGTGGGCAAATGAGCAGTTCTTC.

This chain links TRBV19 with TRBJ1-2; maybe TRBD1 (6 bases). Deletions cut 6 bases from V and 5 bases from J, with 13 bases between. The CDR3 has 13 amino acids. Germline CDR1 reads LNHDA; CDR2 reads SQIVND (reference sequence). In nucleotides, the CDR3 is TGTGCCAGTAGCCAGGGGCCCCAATATGGCTACACCTTC. It yields the protein CASSQGPQYGYTF. The full variable domain, with the rest looked up from reference TRBV19 and TRBJ1-2, is DGGITQSPKYLFRKEGQNVTLSCEQNLNHDAMYWYRQDPGQGLRLIYYSQIVNDFQKGDIAEGYSVSREKKESFPLTVTSAQKNPTAFYLCASSQGPQYGYTFGSGTRLTVV.

The chain employs TRBV9 and TRBJ2-7; D is possibly TRBD1 (5 bases). The germline CDR1 and CDR2 sequences are SGDLS and YYNGEE. The CDR3 contains 15 residues. With 0 bases removed from V and 4 bases from J, the gap between germline ends came to 14 bases. CDR3 sequence (DNA): TGTGCCAGCAGCGTAGCATCAGGGTTTGGGTACGAGCAGTACTTC. Protein: CASSVASGFGYEQYF.

The chain couples TRBV29-1 to TRBJ1-2; D possibly corresponds to TRBD1 (5 bases). This CDR3 comprises 13 residues. Germline V lookup: CDR1 SQVTM, CDR2 ANQGSEA. Between the trimmed V and J ends, which lost 7 bases and 1 base, there was a span of 13 bases. Here the CDR3 DNA reads TGCAGCGGGGGGGACGGCGTTAACTATGGCTACACCTTC. Amino acids: CSGGDGVNYGYTF.

The gene calls are TRBV4-3 and TRBJ2-3; 9 bases agree with TRBD2. This CDR3 has 14 amino acids. Germline V gives CDR1 LGHNA, CDR2 YSLEER. V lost 6 bases and J lost 11; bases outside the gene matches: 12. The CDR3 nucleotides read TGCGCCAGCAGTGGTAGCGGGGGCCCCCGGAGGCAGTATTTT. Its protein is CASSGSGGPRRQYF.